One sample yielded the 17 T cell receptor beta chains listed below, sequenced in a study of lymphopenia after photon versus proton radiotherapy. TCRdb's table, derived via immunoSEQ multiplex PCR, lists solely in-frame clones and lacks some. The table includes some 30,000 clones, over 75% detected once. Specimen: peripheral blood, collected from a patient treated with proton-based radiotherapy. These receptors were collected from a woman aged 70-85 years with pancreatic cancer.

This clone was seen more than once but under ten times. The gene calls are TRBV4-3 and TRBJ1-2, with D perhaps TRBD1 (5 bases). V was shortened by 0 bases and J by 10 bases, with 15 bases between the two germline ends. CDR1 is LGHNA, CDR2 YSLEER, per germline. There are 14 residues in the CDR3. In DNA, the CDR3 is TGCGCCAGCAGCCAAGATCGTTCCACAGGCCTCTACACCTTC. Encoded protein: CASSQDRSTGLYTF.

This chain links TRBV30 with TRBJ1-4; D is unresolved. CDR3 length: 11 residues. Germline V gene data show CDR1 as GTSNPN and CDR2 as SVGIG (reference sequence). V shed 7 bases and J shed 4 bases, with 7 bases lying between them. The CDR3 nucleotides read TGTGCCTCGGACGGTAATGAAAAACTGTTTTTT. Translating it yields CASDGNEKLFF.

This clone ranks as medium-sized. The V and J genes are TRBV30 and TRBJ2-7; a possible D gene is TRBD1 (6 bases). The CDR3 contains 12 residues. Germline CDR1 reads GTSNPN; CDR2 reads SVGIG (reference sequence). The V gene lost 5 bases and the J gene lost 4 bases, with 12 bases spanning the gap. The CDR3 bases are TGTGCCTGGGAGAGGACAGTGTACGAGCAGTACTTC. Amino acid sequence: CAWERTVYEQYF.

The chain recombines TRBV7-9 with TRBJ1-5; TRBD1 might be the D (5 bases). Per germline, CDR1 SEHNR and CDR2 FQNEAQ (reference sequence). Trimming took off 1 base at V and 7 bases at J, with 14 bases between the two ends. There are 15 residues in the CDR3. This chain's CDR3 is CASSLGGGVSQPQHF. DNA of the CDR3: TGTGCCAGCAGCTTAGGGGGCGGGGTAAGCCAGCCCCAGCATTTT. Combining the CDR3 with reference TRBV7-9 and TRBJ1-5 gives the whole variable domain DTGVSQNPRHKITKRGQNVTFRCDPISEHNRLYWYRQTLGQGPEFLTYFQNEAQLEKSRLLSDRFSAERPKGSFSTLEIQRTEQGDSAMYLCASSLGGGVSQPQHFGDGTRLSIL.

The genes are TRBV9 and TRBJ1-5; the D gene is possibly TRBD1 (6 bases). CDR1 is SGDLS and CDR2 is YYNGEE in the germline V gene. V was cut by 0 bases and J by 2 bases, with 9 bases left in between. This CDR3 comprises 15 residues. CDR3 sequence: CASSVDRDGNQPQHF. The CDR3 DNA reads TGTGCCAGCAGCGTAGACAGGGATGGCAATCAGCCCCAGCATTTT.

Written as DNA, the CDR3 is TGTGCCAGCAGTACTTATCCGGGACTAGCGGGCGGCACAGATACGCAGTATTTT. This encodes CASSTYPGLAGGTDTQYF. The rearrangement joins TRBV28 to TRBJ2-3; 12 bases align to TRBD2. With V trimmed by 5 bases and J by 1 base, 10 bases remained unmatched. Germline V gives CDR1 MDHEN, CDR2 SYDVKM. The CDR3 has 18 residues.

The V and J genes are TRBV10-3 and TRBJ2-7, with D possibly being TRBD1 (5 bases). The germline CDR1 and CDR2 sequences are ENHRY and SYGVKD. V was shortened by 7 bases and J by 6 bases, with 10 bases between the two germline ends. The CDR3 consists of 11 residues. The CDR3 region has the DNA TGTGCCATCATGGGGCAGGGCGAGCAGTACTTC. This codes for CAIMGQGEQYF.

This chain uses TRBV9 with TRBJ1-4; TRBD1 agrees at 7 bases. V dropped 4 bases and J dropped 6; count of bases not matched to a gene: 9. This CDR3 comprises 15 residues. The V gene's germline CDR1 is SGDLS and CDR2 YYNGEE. The CDR3, as DNA: TGTGCCAGCAGCCCACGGAGGACAGGACATGAAAAACTGTTTTTT. This gives the protein CASSPRRTGHEKLFF.

The V gene is TRBV18, the J gene TRBJ1-1; unclear D gene. Trimming took off 0 bases at V and 0 bases at J, with 5 bases between the two ends. The CDR3 sequence is 14 residues long. Germline assignment: CDR1 KGHSH and CDR2 LQKENI. In DNA, the CDR3 is TGTGCCAGCTCACCACCTTCCCTGAACACTGAAGCTTTCTTT. Translated, it gives CASSPPSLNTEAFF.

This chain joins TRBV5-1 and TRBJ2-7, with D uncertain. CDR1 is SGHRS, CDR2 YFSETQ, per germline. Trimming removed 1 base at V and 2 bases at J, with 10 bases between. The CDR3 is made up of 14 amino acids. This CDR3 is CASSLLPGPYEQYF. The DNA of the CDR3 is TGCGCCAGCAGCTTGCTGCCGGGTCCCTACGAGCAGTACTTC.

This chain uses TRBV6-1 with TRBJ1-5, with D unresolved. Between the trimmed V and J ends, which lost 4 bases and 11 bases, there was a span of 15 bases. Germline V gene sequence: CDR1 MNHNS, CDR2 SASEGT. CDR3 length: 13 residues. The CDR3 DNA follows: TGTGCCAGCAGTGCCTTAGGGAGCGTGGCCCAGCATTTT. It encodes CASSALGSVAQHF.

This rearrangement joins TRBV9 to TRBJ2-5; the D gene is possibly TRBD2 (9 bases). There are 17 residues in the CDR3. Trimming stripped 4 bases from V and 5 bases from J, with 24 bases between. Germline CDR1 reads SGDLS; CDR2 reads YYNGEE. In DNA, the CDR3 is TGTGCCAGCAGCCTGAGGCCTAGCGGGACAGGCGGGGAGACCCAGTACTTC. This encodes CASSLRPSGTGGETQYF.

CDR3 coding DNA: TGTGCCTGGGGGACAGCAAATGAAGCTTTCTTT. Translation gives CAWGTANEAFF. This sequence joins TRBV30 and TRBJ1-1, with TRBD1 matching 7 bases. Germline lookup yields CDR1 GTSNPN and CDR2 SVGIG (reference sequence). The CDR3 runs 11 residues. The V segment lost 5 bases and the J segment 7 bases; nucleotides outside the gene matches: 4.

The rearrangement uses TRBV9 and TRBJ2-7; D is possibly TRBD1 or TRBD2 (5 bases each). With 9 bases removed from V and 3 bases from J, the gap between germline ends came to 13 bases. CDR1 SGDLS and CDR2 YYNGEE come from the germline V gene. This CDR3 is built from 12 residues. CDR3 bases: TGTGCCACTCCCAGGGAGTTCTACGAGCAGTACTTC. Amino acids: CATPREFYEQYF.

The rearrangement links TRBV14 to TRBJ1-1; D uncertain. CDR3 length: 13 amino acids. With 4 bases removed from V and 6 bases from J, the gap between germline ends came to 12 bases. Germline-derived CDR1 and CDR2 are SGHDN and FVKESK. This chain's CDR3 is CASSLLDGPEAFF. DNA for the CDR3: TGTGCCAGCAGCCTTCTGGACGGCCCTGAAGCTTTCTTT.

The V gene is TRBV7-9, the J gene TRBJ2-7; D unresolved. Trimming pared 1 base from V and 3 bases from J, leaving 10 bases between. The CDR3 spans 14 residues. CDR1 and CDR2 (germline): SEHNR, FQNEAQ (reference sequence). The chain's CDR3 is CASSLVVSDYEQYF. The CDR3 region has the DNA TGTGCCAGCAGCTTAGTGGTCAGTGACTACGAGCAGTACTTC.

This clone has just a few counts. The gene calls are TRBV11-3 and TRBJ1-3; 8 positions agree with TRBD1. V gave up 0 bases and J gave up 3 bases; unmatched junction bases: 4. This CDR3 contains 16 residues. Germline V gene sequence: CDR1 SGHNT, CDR2 YENEEA. The CDR3 loop is CASSLDAGGIGNTIYF. The CDR3 DNA reads TGTGCCAGCAGCTTAGATGCAGGGGGCATTGGAAACACCATATATTTT.